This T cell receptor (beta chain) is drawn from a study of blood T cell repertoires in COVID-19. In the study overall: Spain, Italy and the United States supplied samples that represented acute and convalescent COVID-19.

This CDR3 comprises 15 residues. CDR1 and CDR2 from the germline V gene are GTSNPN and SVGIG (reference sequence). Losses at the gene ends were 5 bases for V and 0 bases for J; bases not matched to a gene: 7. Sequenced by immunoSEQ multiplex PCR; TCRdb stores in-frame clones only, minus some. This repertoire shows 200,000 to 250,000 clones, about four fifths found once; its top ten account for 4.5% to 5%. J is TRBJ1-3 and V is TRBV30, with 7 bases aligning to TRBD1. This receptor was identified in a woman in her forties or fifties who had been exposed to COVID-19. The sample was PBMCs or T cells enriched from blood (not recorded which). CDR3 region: CAWHRGTSSGNTIYF. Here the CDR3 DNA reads TGTGCCTGGCACAGGGGCACCTCCTCTGGAAACACCATATATTTT.